One and the same sample provided the 18 T cell receptor beta chains below, sequenced in a study of identical twins. Each CDR3 protein gets one entry after TCRdb re-called the 5' RACE reads with MiXCR. The sample carries hundreds of thousands of distinct CDR3 sequences, 8.5% to 9.5% recorded once. The same sample was also used in a study of yellow fever vaccine responses in identical twins.

What was sequenced was PBMCs. These receptors were obtained from a woman under 30 in good health.

The rearrangement uses TRBV6-2 or TRBV6-3 and TRBJ2-7; D gene ambiguous. CDR3 size: 11 residues. Germline V CDR1 and CDR2: MNHEY, SVGEGT. The V end was cut by 8 bases, the J end by 2 bases, with 7 bases between. CDR3 in DNA: TGTGCCAGCGGGAATACCTACGAGCAGTACTTC. As protein: CASGNTYEQYF.

This clonotype was counted a few times. The chain recombines TRBV10-3 with TRBJ2-7; possibly TRBD1 or TRBD2 for D (6 bases each). The V end lost 0 bases, the J end lost 5 bases, and 14 bases lay between the germline ends. The germline CDR1 and CDR2 sequences are ENHRY and SYGVKD. This CDR3 is 15 amino acids long. DNA of the CDR3: TGTGCCATCAGTGAGTCGAGGGGGGCATATCACGAGCAGTACTTC. This translates into CAISESRGAYHEQYF.

Remarks on this clonotype: Being one base from a much bigger clone, this may be a read error. The CDR3 spells CASSRGSKVDWYTGELFF. The CDR3 coding sequence is TGTGCCTCCAGCAGAGGGTCGAAGGTTGACTGGTACACCGGGGAGCTGTTTTTT. The chain couples TRBV15 to TRBJ2-2, with D perhaps TRBD2 (5 bases). This CDR3 contains 18 residues. Germline V gene data show CDR1 as LNHNV and CDR2 as YYDKDF (reference sequence).

The sample holds a few counts of this clonotype. The CDR3, as DNA: TGCGCCAGCAGCCACCGGGCCTTCTATGGCTACACCTTC. It yields the protein CASSHRAFYGYTF. The rearrangement joins TRBV4-1 to TRBJ1-2; D is uncertain. Germline assignment: CDR1 MGHRA and CDR2 YSYEKL. Trimming took off 3 bases at V and 4 bases at J, with 9 bases between the two ends. The CDR3 has 13 amino acids.

This clonotype has just a few counts. This chain connects TRBV21-1 to TRBJ2-7. TRBV21-1 constitutes a pseudogene. This CDR3 is 13 amino acids long. The CDR3 region is CASSKDKTYEQYF. The CDR3 region has the DNA TGTGCCAGCAGCAAAGACAAAACCTACGAGCAGTACTTC.

The rearrangement uses TRBV15 and TRBJ2-7, with D unresolved. This CDR3 has 13 amino acids. With 2 bases removed from V and 2 bases from J, the gap between germline ends came to 7 bases. In germline, CDR1 is LNHNV, CDR2 YYDKDF (reference sequence). The CDR3 loop is CATSRPPTYEQYF. The CDR3 DNA reads as TGTGCCACCAGCAGACCCCCTACCTACGAGCAGTACTTC.

This clonotype was observed a handful of times. This chain connects TRBV7-3 to TRBJ1-6, with TRBD1 matching 7 bases. V was pared by 5 bases and J by 7 bases, with 8 bases of the junction left unmatched. The CDR3 is 15 residues long. CDR1 and CDR2 from the germline V gene are SGHTA and FQGTGA. The CDR3 region has the DNA TGTGCCAGCAGCCCCCAGGGGGGTCTGAATTCACCCCTCCACTTT. Translated, it gives CASSPQGGLNSPLHF.

This clonotype was picked up many times. The chain is built from TRBV11-2 and TRBJ2-7; D perhaps matches TRBD1 (6 bases). The CDR3 runs to 16 residues. CDR1 is SGHAT, CDR2 FQNNGV, per germline. The ends were cut back, 3 bases at V and 6 bases at J, with 21 bases in the middle. The CDR3 sequence: CASSFRTDAFSGEQYF. The DNA for the CDR3 is TGTGCCAGCAGCTTCAGGACAGATGCGTTCTCAGGCGAGCAGTACTTC.

This sequence joins TRBV29-1 and TRBJ2-2; D remains ambiguous. This CDR3 has 13 amino acids. V lost 6 bases, J lost 0 bases, and 8 bases lay in between. Germline assignment: CDR1 SQVTM and CDR2 ANQGSEA. CDR3 amino acids: CSVTGTNTGELFF. DNA for the CDR3: TGCAGCGTAACGGGTACGAACACCGGGGAGCTGTTTTTT.

This chain connects TRBV28 to TRBJ2-7, with D unresolved. V shed 0 bases and J shed 9 bases, with 12 bases lying between them. This CDR3 has 13 residues. From germline, CDR1 is MDHEN and CDR2 SYDVKM. CDR3 in amino acids: CASSLWTIGAQYF. The CDR3 coding sequence is TGTGCCAGCAGTTTATGGACGATCGGCGCGCAGTACTTC.

This clonotype was seen a few times. This sequence joins TRBV12-3 or TRBV12-4 and TRBJ2-7; 13 bases are a match to TRBD2. CDR3 length: 15 residues. Germline trimming cut 5 bases from V and 2 bases from J; bases unmatched to any gene: 3. For the CDR3, the DNA is TGTGCCAGCAGTGACGGACTAGCGGGGGCCTACGAGCAGTACTTC. It specifies CASSDGLAGAYEQYF.

The chain is built from TRBV3-1 and TRBJ2-2; D unclear. CDR1 is LGHDT and CDR2 is YNNKEL in the germline V gene (reference sequence). V was cut by 3 bases and J by 4 bases, with 15 bases left in between. CDR3 length: 16 residues. Here the CDR3 DNA reads TGTGCCAGCAGCCATTACTTAAGGACCTCCACCGGGGAGCTGTTTTTT. The encoded protein is CASSHYLRTSTGELFF.

This clonotype was found many times. The chain recombines TRBV10-3 with TRBJ2-2; 9 positions match TRBD2. The junction had 3 bases not matched to a gene; V was cut back by 3 bases and J by 4 bases. Germline V gives CDR1 ENHRY, CDR2 SYGVKD. This CDR3 is built from 15 residues. The DNA of the CDR3 is TGTGCCATCAGTGATAGCGGGAGTACCACCGGGGAGCTGTTTTTT. It yields the protein CAISDSGSTTGELFF.

This clonotype has a handful of counts. The chain combines TRBV6-1 with TRBJ2-5, with 7 nucleotides matching TRBD1. The V gene's germline CDR1 is MNHNS and CDR2 SASEGT. The V and J ends lost 5 bases and 2 bases, in that order; junction bases with no gene match: 11. The CDR3 runs 16 residues. Written as DNA, the CDR3 is TGTGCCAGCAGTCGGATAACCGGGACAGATCAAGAGACCCAGTACTTC. Residues: CASSRITGTDQETQYF.

This clonotype was seen at least ten times. The chain links TRBV12-3 or TRBV12-4 to TRBJ2-7; 7 bases are a match to TRBD1. V lost 5 bases to trimming and J lost 3 bases; unmatched junction nucleotides: 4. The CDR3 sequence is 13 residues long. For the CDR3, the DNA is TGTGCCAGCAGTGTCGGACAGGACTACGAGCAGTACTTC. This encodes CASSVGQDYEQYF.

The table lists this clonotype with many counts. V and J are TRBV15 and TRBJ2-7; no firm D call. CDR3 length: 15 residues. Germline CDR1 LNHNV, CDR2 YYDKDF (reference sequence). Trimming stripped 0 bases from V and 7 bases from J, with 16 bases between. DNA of the CDR3: TGTGCCACCAGCAGAGATAACGACTTGCGTGAGGAGCAGTACTTC. Its translation is CATSRDNDLREEQYF.

This clonotype was seen a few times. V usage is TRBV6-6 and J usage is TRBJ2-2; a possible D gene is TRBD1 (6 bases). Germline CDR1 is MNHNY and CDR2 is SVGAGI (reference sequence). V was shortened by 9 bases and J by 5 bases, with 13 bases between the two germline ends. The length of the CDR3 is 13 residues. CDR3 bases: TGTGCCAGTACAGGGCTCGGGACCGGGGAGCTGTTTTTT. It translates to CASTGLGTGELFF.

This clonotype was seen more than once but under ten times. This chain links TRBV5-1 with TRBJ1-1; D gene ambiguous. Germline lookup yields CDR1 SGHRS and CDR2 YFSETQ. Trimming shortened V by 0 bases and J by 0 bases, and 15 bases separated the two germline ends. This CDR3 has 17 amino acids. The CDR3: CASSLAWPQELNTEAFF. The DNA for the CDR3 is TGCGCCAGCAGCTTGGCCTGGCCGCAGGAATTGAACACTGAAGCTTTCTTT.